Sequencing of this T cell receptor beta chain was carried out in a study of shared clonotypes between healthy human individuals. As handled by the study authors: ImmunoSEQ gave junction-only sequences without quality scores, so filtering differed. Profiling relied on immunoSEQ multiplex PCR, and the TCRdb table lists in-frame clones only, not all of them. D and trimming come from the DNA, and the V and J calls and clone size come from that table. The sample shows roughly 1,500,000 clones, 95% to 99% of them seen only once. The clonotype was recovered from a man aged 30 to 45 in good health. The material sequenced was naive CD4+ T cells sorted from blood. The subset was: CD45RA+ positively selected.

CDR3: CASSPRQSRDTDTQYF. The DNA of the CDR3 is TGTGCCAGCAGCCCCCGTCAGAGCCGCGACACAGATACGCAGTATTTT. The genes are TRBV7-2 and TRBJ2-3, with D uncertain. The CDR3 spans 16 residues. V dropped 5 bases and J dropped 2 bases, with 17 bases sitting between them. Germline V CDR1 and CDR2: SGHTA, FQGNSA.